This T cell receptor beta chain originates from a study of blood T cell repertoires in COVID-19. Across the study: Sites across the United States, Italy and Spain contributed samples from acute and convalescent COVID-19. T cells, B-cell-depleted T cells, or PBMCs supplied cDNA or gDNA.

This CDR3 has 12 amino acids. V was trimmed by 6 bases and J by 10 bases, leaving 13 bases between them. Germline CDR1 MNHNY, CDR2 SVGAGI (reference sequence). This clone has ten or more counts. Per the original methods: Quantification of nucleated cells was approximated via reference gene primer amplification. This table comes from immunoSEQ multiplex PCR, and its TCRdb copy is limited to in-frame clones, with some not included. V and J calls and clone size are those listed in that table; D and trimming were worked out from the DNA. This table has under 130,000 clones, around 76% appearing once. The TCR originated in a woman aged 65 to 85 with acute or convalescent COVID-19. The specimen was peripheral blood. The rearrangement links TRBV6-6 to TRBJ2-1; no clear D. Written as DNA, the CDR3 is TGTGCCAGCAGCCCCGAAAGAGGAGAGCAGTTCTTC. Protein sequence: CASSPERGEQFF.